This T cell receptor beta chain stems from a study of Graves' ophthalmopathy and Graves' hyperthyroidism. Study overall: Peripheral blood (taken before any treatment) was collected at initial diagnosis. Study-wide findings and caveats: Most thyroid-expanded clonotypes exceeding 0.001 frequency were also found in blood.

TCR beta CDR3 amplification used RNA transcripts. An opening RT-PCR round employed HTBI primers and preceded a second-round multiplex PCR. Via MiXCR, TCRdb re-called the multiplex PCR reads, giving one row per CDR3 protein. The repertoire consists of more than 550,000 distinct CDR3 sequences, with about 40% occurring once and the leading ten covering about 3.3%. Physicians reached a diagnosis by relying on clinical symptoms, serum thyroxine, TRAb, thyroid ultrasound and orbital computed tomography. In its sample, this clonotype was seen a few times. Antigen unknown. Input material: peripheral blood. This sequence originates from an adult man with Graves' ophthalmopathy.

CDR3 region: CASSLEQGQETQYF. The CDR3 DNA reads as TGTGCCAGCAGCTTAGAACAGGGACAAGAGACCCAGTACTTC. J is TRBJ2-5 and V is TRBV7-2, with D possibly matching TRBD1 (6 bases). CDR1 and CDR2 from the germline V gene are SGHTA and FQGNSA. CDR3 size: 14 residues. Trimming removed 1 base from V and 2 bases from J, with 8 bases in between.